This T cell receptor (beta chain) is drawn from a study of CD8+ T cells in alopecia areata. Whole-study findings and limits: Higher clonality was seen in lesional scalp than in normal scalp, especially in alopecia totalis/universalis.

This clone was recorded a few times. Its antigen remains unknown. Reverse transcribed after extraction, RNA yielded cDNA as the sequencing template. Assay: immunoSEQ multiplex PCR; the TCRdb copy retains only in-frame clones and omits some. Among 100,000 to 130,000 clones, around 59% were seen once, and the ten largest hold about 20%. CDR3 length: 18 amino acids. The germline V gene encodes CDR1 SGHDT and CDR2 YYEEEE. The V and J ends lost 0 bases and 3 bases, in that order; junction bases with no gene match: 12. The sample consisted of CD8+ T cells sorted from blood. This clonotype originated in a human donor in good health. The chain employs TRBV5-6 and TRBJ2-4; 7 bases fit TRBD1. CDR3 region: CASSLGFWQGDYKNIQYF. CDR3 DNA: TGTGCCAGCAGCTTGGGGTTCTGGCAGGGGGATTACAAAAACATTCAGTACTTC.